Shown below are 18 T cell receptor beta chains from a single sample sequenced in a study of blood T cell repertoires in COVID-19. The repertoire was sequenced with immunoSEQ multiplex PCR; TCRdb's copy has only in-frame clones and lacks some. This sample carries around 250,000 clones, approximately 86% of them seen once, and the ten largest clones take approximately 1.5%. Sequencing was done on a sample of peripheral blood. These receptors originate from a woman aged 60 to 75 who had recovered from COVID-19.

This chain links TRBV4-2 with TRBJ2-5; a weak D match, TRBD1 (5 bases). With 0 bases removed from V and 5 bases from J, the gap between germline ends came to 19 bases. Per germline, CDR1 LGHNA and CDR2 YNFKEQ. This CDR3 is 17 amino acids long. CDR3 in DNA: TGTGCCAGCAGCCAAGAAGGGGAATCACCCCGGTCGGAGACCCAGTACTTC. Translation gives CASSQEGESPRSETQYF.

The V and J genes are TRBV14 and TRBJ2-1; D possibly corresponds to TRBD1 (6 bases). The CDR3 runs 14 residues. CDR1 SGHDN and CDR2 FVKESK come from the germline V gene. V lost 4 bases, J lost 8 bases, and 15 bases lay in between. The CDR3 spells CASSPLGATDEQFF. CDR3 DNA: TGTGCCAGCAGCCCCTTGGGGGCTACAGATGAGCAGTTCTTC.

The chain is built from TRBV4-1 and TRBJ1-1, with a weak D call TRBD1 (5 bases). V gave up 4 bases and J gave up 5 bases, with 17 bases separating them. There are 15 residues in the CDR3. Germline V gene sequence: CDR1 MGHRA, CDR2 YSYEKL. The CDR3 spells CASSLSGGLGTEAFF. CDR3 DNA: TGCGCCAGCAGCCTGAGCGGGGGGTTAGGGACTGAAGCTTTCTTT.

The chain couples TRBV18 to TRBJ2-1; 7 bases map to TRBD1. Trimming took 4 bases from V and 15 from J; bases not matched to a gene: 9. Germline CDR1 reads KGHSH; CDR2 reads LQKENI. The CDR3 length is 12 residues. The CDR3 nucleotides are TGTGCCAGCTCACTCGACAGGGCATGGTGGTTCTTC. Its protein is CASSLDRAWWFF.

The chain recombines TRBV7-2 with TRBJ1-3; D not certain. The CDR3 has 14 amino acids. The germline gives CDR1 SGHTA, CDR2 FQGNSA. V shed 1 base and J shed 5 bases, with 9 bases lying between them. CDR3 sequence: CASSLDSGRNTIYF. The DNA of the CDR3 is TGTGCCAGCAGCTTAGATAGCGGCAGAAACACCATATATTTT. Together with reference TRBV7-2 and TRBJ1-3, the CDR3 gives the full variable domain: GAGVSQSPSNKVTEKGKDVELRCDPISGHTALYWYRQSLGQGLEFLIYFQGNSAPDKSGLPSDRFSAERTGGSVSTLTIQRTQQEDSAVYLCASSLDSGRNTIYFGEGSWLTVV.

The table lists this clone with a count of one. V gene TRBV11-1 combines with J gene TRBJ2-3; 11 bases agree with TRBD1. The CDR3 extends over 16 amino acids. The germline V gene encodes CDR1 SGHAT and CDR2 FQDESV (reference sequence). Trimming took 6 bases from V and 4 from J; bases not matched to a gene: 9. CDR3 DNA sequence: TGTGCCAGCAGTCCTCCGGGACAGGGGGTTGCAGATACGCAGTATTTT. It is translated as CASSPPGQGVADTQYF.

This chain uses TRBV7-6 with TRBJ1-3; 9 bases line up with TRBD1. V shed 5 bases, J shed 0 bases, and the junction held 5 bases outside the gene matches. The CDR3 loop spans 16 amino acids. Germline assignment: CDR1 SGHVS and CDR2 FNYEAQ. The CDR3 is CASSGGQGLSGNTIYF. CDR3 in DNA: TGTGCCAGCAGCGGGGGACAGGGCCTCTCTGGAAACACCATATATTTT.

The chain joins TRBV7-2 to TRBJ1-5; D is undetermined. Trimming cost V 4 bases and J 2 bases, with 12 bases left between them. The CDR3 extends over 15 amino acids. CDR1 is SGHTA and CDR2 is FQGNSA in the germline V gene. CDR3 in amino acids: CASSSPGVRNQPQHF. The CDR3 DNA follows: TGTGCCAGCAGCTCTCCGGGAGTTCGCAATCAGCCCCAGCATTTT.

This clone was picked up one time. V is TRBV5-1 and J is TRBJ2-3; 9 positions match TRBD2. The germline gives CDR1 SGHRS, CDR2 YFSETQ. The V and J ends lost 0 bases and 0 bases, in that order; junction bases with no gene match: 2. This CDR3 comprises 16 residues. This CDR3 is CASSLALAGSTDTQYF. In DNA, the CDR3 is TGCGCCAGCAGCTTGGCCCTAGCGGGGAGCACAGATACGCAGTATTTT.

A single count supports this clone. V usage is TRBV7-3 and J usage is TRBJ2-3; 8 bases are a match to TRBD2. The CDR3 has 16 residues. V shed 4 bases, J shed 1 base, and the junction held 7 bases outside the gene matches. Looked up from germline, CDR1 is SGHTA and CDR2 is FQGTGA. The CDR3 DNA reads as TGTGCCAGCAGCTGGGCAGCGGGGGCCGGCACAGATACGCAGTATTTT. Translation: CASSWAAGAGTDTQYF.

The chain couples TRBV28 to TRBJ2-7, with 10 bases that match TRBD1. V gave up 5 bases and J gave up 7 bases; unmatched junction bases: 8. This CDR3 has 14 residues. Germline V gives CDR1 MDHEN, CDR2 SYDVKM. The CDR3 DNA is TGTGCCAGCAGTCTTGGGACAGGGGTGAGGGAGCAGTACTTC. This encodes CASSLGTGVREQYF.

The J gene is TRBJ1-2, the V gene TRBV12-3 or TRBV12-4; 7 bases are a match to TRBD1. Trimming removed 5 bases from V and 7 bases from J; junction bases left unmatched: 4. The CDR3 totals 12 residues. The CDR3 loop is CASSPTGIGYTF. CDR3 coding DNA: TGTGCCAGCAGTCCGACAGGGATTGGCTACACCTTC.

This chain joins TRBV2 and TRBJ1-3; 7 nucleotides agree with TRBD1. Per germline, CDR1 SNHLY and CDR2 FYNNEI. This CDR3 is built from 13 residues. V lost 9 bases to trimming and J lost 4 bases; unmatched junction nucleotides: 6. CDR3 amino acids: CARGSGQGNTIYF. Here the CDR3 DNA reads TGTGCCAGGGGGTCGGGACAGGGAAACACCATATATTTT.

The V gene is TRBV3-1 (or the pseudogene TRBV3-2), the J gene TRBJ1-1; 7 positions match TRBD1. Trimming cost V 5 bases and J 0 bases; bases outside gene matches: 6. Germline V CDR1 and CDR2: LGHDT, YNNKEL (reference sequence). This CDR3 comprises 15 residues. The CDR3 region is CASSRDRSLNTEAFF. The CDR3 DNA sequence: TGTGCCAGCAGCAGGGACAGATCTTTGAACACTGAAGCTTTCTTT.

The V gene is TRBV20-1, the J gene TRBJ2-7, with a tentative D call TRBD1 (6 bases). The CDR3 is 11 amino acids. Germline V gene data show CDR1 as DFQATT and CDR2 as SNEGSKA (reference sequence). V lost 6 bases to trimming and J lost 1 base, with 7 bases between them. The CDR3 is CSADRSYEQYF. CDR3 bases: TGCAGTGCAGACAGGTCCTACGAGCAGTACTTC.

The chain's CDR3 is CASIGTDQETQYF. DNA for the CDR3: TGCGCCAGCATAGGGACAGATCAAGAGACCCAGTACTTC. The V gene is TRBV5-1, the J gene TRBJ2-5, with 7 nucleotides matching TRBD1. The V and J ends lost 6 bases and 2 bases, in that order; junction bases with no gene match: 4. The CDR3 sequence is 13 residues long. In germline, CDR1 is SGHRS, CDR2 YFSETQ.

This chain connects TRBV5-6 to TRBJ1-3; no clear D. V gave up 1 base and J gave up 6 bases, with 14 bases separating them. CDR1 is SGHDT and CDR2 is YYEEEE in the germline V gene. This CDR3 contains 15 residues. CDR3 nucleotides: TGTGCCAGCAGCTTGTTGTGGTCTGGCTCAAACACCATATATTTT. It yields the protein CASSLLWSGSNTIYF.

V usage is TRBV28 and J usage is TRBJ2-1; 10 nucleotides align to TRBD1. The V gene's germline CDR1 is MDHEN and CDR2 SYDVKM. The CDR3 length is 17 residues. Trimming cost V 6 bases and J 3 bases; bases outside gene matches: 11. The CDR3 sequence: CASRGQGPSFFYNEQFF. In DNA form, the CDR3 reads TGTGCCAGCAGGGGACAGGGGCCCTCGTTTTTCTACAATGAGCAGTTCTTC.